These T cell receptor beta chains were read from a single sample in a study of shared clonotypes between healthy human individuals. This table comes from immunoSEQ multiplex PCR, and its TCRdb copy is limited to in-frame clones, with some not included. The profile covers 800,000 to 950,000 clones, with approximately 96% appearing a single time and about 0.25% taken by the ten largest. Sequencing used naive CD8+ T cells sorted from blood. All receptors come from a man aged 25 to 40 in good health. Both conserved end residues are part of each CDR3. The D gene is left open where the match is weak. Rows give clone size only sometimes, using once, few, many, or a class for an expanded clone.

v_gene,d_gene,j_gene,abundance,CDR3nt,CDR3aa
TRBV7-9,TRBD2,TRBJ2-1,-,TGTGCCAGCAGCTTCGAGCGGGAGGGTCAGTTCTTC,CASSFEREGQFF
TRBV11-2,TRBD1,TRBJ2-7,-,TGTGCCAGCAGCCCCCCCGACAGGGGCTACGAGCAGTACTTC,CASSPPDRGYEQYF
TRBV9,-,TRBJ1-1,-,TGTGCCAGCAGCTTCGGTGGGGGAACTGAAGCTTTCTTT,CASSFGGGTEAFF
TRBV30,-,TRBJ2-2,few,TGTGCCTGGAGTCCCCGGGACTCTCTGAACACCGGGGAGCTGTTTTTT,CAWSPRDSLNTGELFF
TRBV7-9,-,TRBJ2-7,-,TGTGCCAGCAGCTTACAGGGTAAAGATGTCTACGAGCAGTACTTC,CASSLQGKDVYEQYF
TRBV7-9,TRBD1,TRBJ1-1,-,TGTGCCAGCAGCCGGACGACAGGGTACACTGAAGCTTTCTTT,CASSRTTGYTEAFF
TRBV28,-,TRBJ2-6,once,TGTGCCAGCAGTTTTAGTCAATCTGGGGCCAACGTCCTGACTTTC,CASSFSQSGANVLTF
TRBV4-1,TRBD1,TRBJ2-7,once,TGCGCCAGCGGATGGGACAGGGACTACGAGCAGTACTTC,CASGWDRDYEQYF
TRBV4-1,TRBD2,TRBJ2-2,-,TGCGCCAGCAGCCAACACCCTATAGCGGGGGACACCGGGGAGCTGTTTTTT,CASSQHPIAGDTGELFF
TRBV4-1,-,TRBJ1-5,-,TGCGCCAGCAGCCAAGATAAGGGCTTTCAGCCCCAGCATTTT,CASSQDKGFQPQHF
TRBV6-1,-,TRBJ2-4,-,TGTGCCAGCAGCGCTCATCAGAGGGAGTACATTCAGTACTTC,CASSAHQREYIQYF
TRBV25-1,-,TRBJ2-7,-,TGTGCCAGCAGTGAGGCCGGGGCCCCCACCTACGAGCAGTACTTC,CASSEAGAPTYEQYF
TRBV6-5,-,TRBJ1-5,once,TGTGCCAGCAGTGCCGGACGGGGCAATCAGCCCCAGCATTTT,CASSAGRGNQPQHF
TRBV27,-,TRBJ1-5,-,TGTGCCAGCAGCCCGATCGGGGGGCGCAATCAGCCCCAGCATTTT,CASSPIGGRNQPQHF
TRBV13,-,TRBJ2-1,once,TGTGCCAGCAGCTCCGCTGGCAATGAGCAGTTCTTC,CASSSAGNEQFF
TRBV27,TRBD2,TRBJ2-1,-,TGTGCCAGCAGCCGGGAAGGAGCGGGAGTCTCCTACAATGAGCAGTTCTTC,CASSREGAGVSYNEQFF
TRBV9,-,TRBJ1-1,-,TGTGCCAGCAGCGTAGCTCTGGGCGATCCAGCTTTCTTT,CASSVALGDPAFF
TRBV10-1,-,TRBJ2-7,-,TGCGCCAGCAGTGAGTCTGGCCACCCGAGCCACGAGCAGTACTTC,CASSESGHPSHEQYF
TRBV5-6,TRBD2,TRBJ2-3,once,TGTGCCAGCAGCAGCGAACAGGGTGGACTTGAGCGGGAGACAGATACGCAGTATTTT,CASSSEQGGLERETDTQYF
TRBV27,TRBD1,TRBJ1-5,-,TGTGCCAGCAGTTCTACGAGCAGGGGGTATGGCAATCAGCCCCAGCATTTT,CASSSTSRGYGNQPQHF
TRBV6-5,TRBD2,TRBJ2-3,-,TGTGCCAGCAGTTACTCCCTAGCGGGAGGCACAGATACGCAGTATTTT,CASSYSLAGGTDTQYF
TRBV7-2,TRBD2,TRBJ2-2,-,TGTGCCAGCAGCTTATTACTAGCGGCCAACACCGGGGAGCTGTTTTTT,CASSLLLAANTGELFF
TRBV25-1,-,TRBJ1-3,-,TGTGCCAGCAGTCCCAGGGTTAGCTCTGGAAACACCATATATTTT,CASSPRVSSGNTIYF
TRBV19,-,TRBJ2-1,-,TGTGCCAGTAGTTCCTGGGGCAGTTCCTACAATGAGCAGTTCTTC,CASSSWGSSYNEQFF
TRBV6-5,-,TRBJ2-3,-,TGTGCCAGCAGTTACGGCCACACAGATACGCAGTATTTT,CASSYGHTDTQYF
TRBV27,-,TRBJ1-1,-,TGTGCCAGCAGCGTTGCCCCCCGGGTAGGAGCTTTCTTT,CASSVAPRVGAFF
TRBV18,-,TRBJ1-5,-,TGTGCCAGCTCACCGCGGGGGGCGGTGCAGCCCCAGCATTTT,CASSPRGAVQPQHF
TRBV10-3,-,TRBJ2-7,-,TGTGCCATCAAGGGTGGGAGCGACTACGAGCAGTACTTC,CAIKGGSDYEQYF
TRBV6-6,-,TRBJ2-7,-,TGTGCCAGCAGTTACGGGGGCAGAAGCTCCTACGAGCAGTACTTC,CASSYGGRSSYEQYF
TRBV6-1,-,TRBJ2-7,-,TGTGCCAGCAGCTCCCCCTCTTGGGGGGAGCAGTACTTC,CASSSPSWGEQYF
TRBV7-9,-,TRBJ2-5,-,TGTGCCAGCAGCTGGGGGGAAGGACTCCTACAAGAGACCCAGTACTTC,CASSWGEGLLQETQYF
TRBV6-5,-,TRBJ2-1,-,TGTGCCAGCACCTCGGACAGTTACAATGAGCAGTTCTTC,CASTSDSYNEQFF
TRBV11-3,-,TRBJ2-1,-,TGTGCCAGCAGCTTACAGGGTTACAATGAGCAGTTCTTC,CASSLQGYNEQFF
TRBV30,-,TRBJ2-3,-,TGTGCCTGGAGTGTCTTGACAGATACGCAGTATTTT,CAWSVLTDTQYF
TRBV5-4,-,TRBJ2-3,few,TGTGCCAGCAGCTTGGGGTGGGAGGAGGTAGATACGCAGTATTTT,CASSLGWEEVDTQYF
TRBV15,TRBD2,TRBJ2-7,once,TGTGCCACCAGCAGAGGCACTAGCGGTGCCTACGAGCAGTACTTC,CATSRGTSGAYEQYF
TRBV2,TRBD2,TRBJ2-7,-,TGTGCCGGTTCGGGGGGGCCTCGACGCGAGCAGTACTTC,CAGSGGPRREQYF
TRBV6-1,-,TRBJ1-3,-,TGTGCCAGCAGTGACTGGGGCGGAAACACCATATATTTT,CASSDWGGNTIYF
TRBV27,TRBD1,TRBJ2-7,-,TGTGCCAGCAGTATCGGGGACAGTAGCTACGAGCAGTACTTC,CASSIGDSSYEQYF
TRBV6-4,-,TRBJ2-1,once,TGTGCCAGCAGTGACTCCAACCTAGTCAATGAGCAGTTCTTC,CASSDSNLVNEQFF
TRBV30,-,TRBJ2-5,-,TGTGCCTGGAGTACAACTTCTCGGACCCAGTACTTC,CAWSTTSRTQYF
TRBV27,-,TRBJ2-3,-,TGTGCCAGTAAACCCAGGAGGAAGGGAAATAAAGGAAACACAGATACGCAGTATTTT,CASKPRRKGNKGNTDTQYF
TRBV7-9,-,TRBJ2-1,-,TGTGCCAGCACCCCTCCCGGGACCCCCAATGAGCAGTTCTTC,CASTPPGTPNEQFF
TRBV29-1,TRBD1,TRBJ2-7,-,TGCAGCGTTGAAGTAGTATTCGGGGACAGGGCGGATTACGAGCAGTACTTC,CSVEVVFGDRADYEQYF
TRBV19,-,TRBJ2-7,once,TGTGCCAGTAGGAGCGCTGCAGGGCCCTACGAGCAGTACTTC,CASRSAAGPYEQYF
TRBV29-1,TRBD2,TRBJ2-7,-,TGCAGCGCCGGACGGCTAGCGGGAGAGAGCGAGCAGTACTTC,CSAGRLAGESEQYF
TRBV4-1,-,TRBJ2-7,-,TGCGCCAGCAGCCAAATTATTGACAAGTCCTACGAGCAGTACTTC,CASSQIIDKSYEQYF
TRBV2,-,TRBJ2-3,-,TGTGCCAGCAGCCCCCGACTAGATACGCAGTATTTT,CASSPRLDTQYF
TRBV11-2,-,TRBJ2-7,once,TGTGCCAGCAGCTCAGCGGCGGCCTACGAGCAGTACTTC,CASSSAAAYEQYF
TRBV29-1,-,TRBJ2-2,-,TGCAGCGTTAAAGGTGACACCGGGGAGCTGTTTTTT,CSVKGDTGELFF
TRBV27,TRBD1,TRBJ2-1,-,TGTGCCAGCAGTTTGTATTTGGTCCAGGGGGAAGGTAATGAGCAGTTCTTC,CASSLYLVQGEGNEQFF
TRBV15,TRBD2,TRBJ2-7,-,TGTGCCACCAGCTTGGAACTAGCGGGAGGTAACGAGCAGTACTTC,CATSLELAGGNEQYF
TRBV7-9,-,TRBJ1-5,few,TGTGCCAGCAGCTTAGAGGGGGATCAGCCCCAGCATTTT,CASSLEGDQPQHF
TRBV7-9,-,TRBJ1-4,-,TGTGCCAGCAGCCCCCCTCCCGGACTTTCAACTAATGAAAAACTGTTTTTT,CASSPPPGLSTNEKLFF
TRBV7-9,TRBD1,TRBJ2-2,-,TGTGCCAGCAGCCCCCCCGGACAGGAAGTTCTCGCCGGGGAGCTGTTTTTT,CASSPPGQEVLAGELFF
TRBV5-4,-,TRBJ2-3,-,TGTGCCAGCAGCTCAGTTTCTGTAGCTAGCACAGATACGCAGTATTTT,CASSSVSVASTDTQYF
TRBV7-9,TRBD2,TRBJ2-1,-,TGTGCCAGCAGCCCAACTAGCGGGAAACAGTACAATGAGCAGTTCTTC,CASSPTSGKQYNEQFF